A selection of T cell receptor beta chains follows, all from one sample in a study of blood T cell repertoires in COVID-19. Sequencing used immunoSEQ multiplex PCR; TCRdb keeps in-frame clones, though not all of them. The data hold fewer than 500,000 clones, with roughly 90% observed a single time. Sequenced input: peripheral blood. All receptors derive from a woman aged 25-40 years with acute or convalescent COVID-19. CDR3s include the opening cysteine and the closing phenylalanine or tryptophan. D genes are given only for firm matches.

d_gene	v_gene	j_gene	CDR3aa
NA	TRBV19	TRBJ1-2	CASNTGLKLNYGYTF
TRBD2	TRBV28	TRBJ2-7	CASSFVAGDPPYEQYF
TRBD2	TRBV6-5	TRBJ2-7	CASSYDGGGKYEQYF
NA	TRBV11-3	TRBJ1-1	CASSLVRGTEAFF
NA	TRBV9	TRBJ2-1	CASSVSGAEYNEQFF
NA	TRBV30	TRBJ1-6	CAWSVGTRTSPLHF
TRBD2	TRBV30	TRBJ2-3	CAWSTGTSGGLDTQYF
TRBD2	TRBV5-1	TRBJ2-7	CASSLGRAGGGAKPFEQYF
NA	TRBV14	TRBJ1-2	CASSQDDIRGYTF
NA	TRBV5-4	TRBJ2-1	CASSPLAGTYNEQFF
TRBD2	TRBV5-4	TRBJ2-7	CASSGGEDYHEQYF
TRBD1	TRBV5-4	TRBJ1-1	CASNQYPGGAAEAFF
NA	TRBV9	TRBJ2-2	CASSVTHTGELFF
NA	TRBV14	TRBJ1-1	CASSHFSGTEAFF
NA	TRBV29-1	TRBJ1-1	CSVGTALNTEAFF
NA	TRBV15	TRBJ2-7	CATRIPGYEQYF
NA	TRBV19	TRBJ2-3	CASSPGSDTQYF
NA	TRBV28	TRBJ2-7	CASSVTRGGHEQYF
NA	TRBV7-9	TRBJ1-5	CASSLGGVGQPQHF
TRBD1	TRBV28	TRBJ2-7	CASKGQNYEQYF
NA	TRBV5-1	TRBJ2-3	CASSPTAGTLSDTQYF
NA	TRBV21-1	TRBJ1-1	CASRIPGQGASYPANTEAFF
NA	TRBV18	TRBJ2-1	CASSPYKGGDEQFF
TRBD2	TRBV10-3	TRBJ2-7	CAISDLAGDYEQYF
TRBD2	TRBV5-1	TRBJ2-1	CASSLLAIGLAGQNEQFF
TRBD1	TRBV30	TRBJ1-3	CACLKQGTGNTIYF
TRBD2	TRBV7-2	TRBJ2-3	CASSLALAGDWRAQGDTQYF
NA	TRBV7-9	TRBJ2-3	CASSLSSGTGDTQYF
TRBD1	TRBV4-1	TRBJ1-2	CASSQTPGQGAGGYTF
NA	TRBV3-1/TRBV3-2	TRBJ2-3	CASSQAGLGTDTQYF
NA	TRBV6-1	TRBJ1-1	CASSESVAVAGGAFF
TRBD1	TRBV12-5	TRBJ2-2	CASGFDRDPGELFF
NA	TRBV28	TRBJ2-7	CASSLPLESQPEQYF
NA	TRBV9	TRBJ2-2	CASSVARDTGELFF
TRBD2	TRBV5-1	TRBJ2-2	CASSLHPGLNTGELFF
TRBD1	TRBV28	TRBJ1-2	CASSSTGGARYGYTF
TRBD1	TRBV27	TRBJ1-2	CASSWTGGFGYTF
NA	TRBV9	TRBJ2-1	CASSARGGGAYNEQFF
TRBD1	TRBV5-1	TRBJ2-3	CASGTGGTDTQYF
TRBD1	TRBV30	TRBJ2-3	CAWSVRWTGTSTDTQYF
TRBD1	TRBV24-1	TRBJ2-2	CATSTPETGSTGELFF
NA	TRBV10-3	TRBJ1-1	CAISDRENTEAFF
NA	TRBV11-2	TRBJ2-5	CASSRGLGETQYF